The next 10 T cell receptor beta chains were all read from a single sample in a study of CD8 T cells in ankylosing spondylitis. Overall study findings and caveats: There was a TCR beta motif, made of several highly homologous variants, that appeared characteristic of ankylosing spondylitis blood.

These receptors are not linked to any known antigen. A single record per CDR3 protein comes from TCRdb applying MiXCR to the 5' RACE reads. The sample gives 750,000 to 850,000 distinct CDR3 sequences, over 9.5% of which show up once; 0.51% is in the top ten. Sequenced: blood, either unsorted or a sorted T cell fraction (not recorded which). These receptors were obtained from a male donor with ankylosing spondylitis.

The genes are TRBV12-3 or TRBV12-4 and TRBJ1-5; no clear D. Deletions cut 1 base from V and 7 bases from J, with 14 bases between. The CDR3 consists of 15 residues. As DNA, the CDR3 is TGTGCCAGCAGTTTAGATTGGGGAAACGGGCAGCCCCAGCATTTT. The encoded protein is CASSLDWGNGQPQHF.

This clonotype has more than one count but fewer than ten. This chain joins TRBV4-2 and TRBJ1-3; D may be TRBD1 (5 bases). There are 17 residues in the CDR3. Germline assignment: CDR1 LGHNA and CDR2 YNFKEQ. V lost 0 bases to trimming and J lost 1 base, with 13 bases between them. CDR3 protein: CASSQDSIGGSGNTIYF. In DNA form, the CDR3 reads TGTGCCAGCAGCCAAGATAGTATCGGGGGGTCTGGAAACACCATATATTTT.

In this sample, this clonotype turned up a few times. CDR3 sequence (DNA): TGCAGTGCTAGACACCTAGCGGGAGTGAGCTCCTACAATGAGCAGTTCTTC. Its translation is CSARHLAGVSSYNEQFF. This chain connects TRBV20-1 to TRBJ2-1; 10 nucleotides align to TRBD2. Germline V gene lookup returns CDR1 DFQATT and CDR2 SNEGSKA (reference sequence). The CDR3 runs to 17 residues. V lost 2 bases and J lost 0; bases outside the gene matches: 7.

The chain employs TRBV10-3 and TRBJ1-4; D call uncertain. The CDR3 totals 13 residues. Trimming left V 3 bases short and J 8 bases short, with 10 bases between. Germline V gene sequence: CDR1 ENHRY, CDR2 SYGVKD. The CDR3 reads CAISEGGEEKLFF. The CDR3 bases are TGTGCCATCAGTGAAGGAGGAGAGGAAAAACTGTTTTTT.

This clonotype was seen a few times. V is TRBV14 and J is TRBJ2-2; 9 nucleotides align to TRBD1. The V and J ends lost 4 bases and 4 bases, in that order; junction bases with no gene match: 13. Germline assignment: CDR1 SGHDN and CDR2 FVKESK. This CDR3 is built from 18 residues. The CDR3 DNA is TGTGCCAGCAGCCTCGGACAGGGGCGCGCCATCCCCACCGGGGAGCTGTTTTTT. Translation: CASSLGQGRAIPTGELFF.

This clonotype was detected a few times. The CDR3 sequence is CATSRLRDTEAFF. The CDR3 DNA is TGTGCCACCAGCAGGTTACGCGACACTGAAGCTTTCTTT. This chain connects TRBV15 to TRBJ1-1; D not certain. V dropped 3 bases and J dropped 3 bases, with 8 bases sitting between them. From germline, CDR1 is LNHNV and CDR2 YYDKDF (reference sequence). The CDR3 runs to 13 residues.

The genes are TRBV12-5 and TRBJ2-6; D ambiguous. Germline assignment: CDR1 LGHNT and CDR2 FRNRAP. V was pared by 7 bases and J by 4 bases, with 8 bases between. CDR3 length: 13 residues. CDR3 sequence: CASAISGANVLTF. CDR3 coding DNA: TGTGCTAGTGCTATATCAGGGGCCAACGTCCTGACTTTC.

This clonotype was detected many times. The V and J genes are TRBV29-1 and TRBJ1-3; unclear D gene. The germline CDR1 and CDR2 sequences are SQVTM and ANQGSEA. The V end lost 7 bases, the J end lost 4 bases, and 11 bases lay between the germline ends. This CDR3 contains 12 residues. DNA of the CDR3: TGCAGCGCAAGGAATACCGGAAACACCATATATTTT. This encodes CSARNTGNTIYF.

In this sample, this clonotype turned up many times. The rearrangement links TRBV6-6 to TRBJ1-1, with D unclear. The germline V gene has CDR1 MNHNY and CDR2 SVGAGI (reference sequence). Trimming removed 7 bases at V and 1 base at J, with 10 bases between. The CDR3 sequence is 13 residues long. This chain's CDR3 is CASTRNRNTEAFF. The CDR3 bases are TGTGCCAGCACTCGGAACAGGAACACTGAAGCTTTCTTT.

The DNA of the CDR3 is TGTGCCAGTCGGGACAGTAACACCGGGGCCAACGTCCTGACTTTC. Its protein is CASRDSNTGANVLTF. The rearrangement uses TRBV9 and TRBJ2-6; 7 bases are a match to TRBD1. J was trimmed by 4 bases and V by 8 bases; bases with no gene match: 9. Germline values: CDR1 SGDLS, CDR2 YYNGEE. The CDR3 sequence is 15 residues long.